A single sample gave rise to the 16 T cell receptor beta chains below, sequenced in a study of T cell responses to AZD1222 COVID-19 vaccine. Clones were read by immunoSEQ multiplex PCR, and TCRdb kept only the in-frame ones, dropping some. This sample carries 100,000 to 150,000 clones, approximately 85% of them seen once, and the ten largest clones take under 9.5%. The sample consisted of peripheral blood, taken on day 0 of AZD1222 vaccination. These receptors were taken from an adult in good health.

V usage is TRBV29-1 and J usage is TRBJ2-1; 10 nucleotides line up with TRBD2. The CDR3 runs 13 residues. V shed 7 bases and J 7 bases; nucleotides not matched to a gene: 7. Germline V gives CDR1 SQVTM, CDR2 ANQGSEA. DNA for the CDR3: TGCAGCGCAAGCGGGAGGGCCCGGAATGAGCAGTTCTTC. Amino acid sequence: CSASGRARNEQFF.

J is TRBJ2-7 and V is TRBV25-1; D is uncertain. Germline V gene data show CDR1 as MGHDK and CDR2 as SYGVNS. The germline V and J ends were trimmed by 8 bases and 2 bases, with 4 bases remaining between them. The CDR3 consists of 10 residues. CDR3 region: CASGTYEQYF. The DNA of the CDR3 is TGTGCCAGCGGTACCTACGAGCAGTACTTC.

The rearrangement joins TRBV28 to TRBJ2-7; D gene ambiguous. Germline values: CDR1 MDHEN, CDR2 SYDVKM. Trimming removed 7 bases at V and 2 bases at J, with 15 bases between. The CDR3 sequence is 14 residues long. CDR3 in amino acids: CASTPGHRPYEQYF. As DNA, the CDR3 is TGTGCCAGCACCCCCGGGCACAGACCCTACGAGCAGTACTTC.

The CDR3 DNA sequence: TGTGCCAGCAGTTACATTCGTTACGAGCAGTACTTC. Protein: CASSYIRYEQYF. V gene TRBV6-2 or TRBV6-3 combines with J gene TRBJ2-7; D remains unclear. Germline V lookup: CDR1 MNHEY, CDR2 SVGEGT. CDR3 length: 12 amino acids. V was cut by 2 bases and J by 4 bases, with 6 bases left in between.

This chain uses TRBV3-1 (or the pseudogene TRBV3-2) with TRBJ2-1, with 12 bases matching TRBD2. The CDR3 runs 18 residues. Trimming took 5 bases from V and 4 from J; bases not matched to a gene: 12. The germline gives CDR1 LGHDT, CDR2 YNNKEL (reference sequence). CDR3 sequence (DNA): TGTGCCAGCAGCTTACGAACTAGCGGGGGGACTGCATACAATGAGCAGTTCTTC. The encoded protein is CASSLRTSGGTAYNEQFF.

In this sample, this clone turned up a few times. The V and J genes are TRBV5-1 and TRBJ1-1; D uncertain. V lost 1 base and J lost 5, with 12 bases in between. The CDR3 sequence is 14 residues long. The germline V gene encodes CDR1 SGHRS and CDR2 YFSETQ. The DNA for the CDR3 is TGCGCCAGCAGCTTGCCACAGCCTGGGACTGAAGCTTTCTTT. It yields the protein CASSLPQPGTEAFF.

This rearrangement joins TRBV5-4 to TRBJ2-7, with 10 bases matching TRBD1. Germline-derived CDR1 and CDR2 are SGHNT and YYREEE (reference sequence). The length of the CDR3 is 15 residues. The junction had 8 bases not matched to a gene; V was cut back by 4 bases and J by 4 bases. The CDR3 is CASSHRRTGGYEQYF. CDR3 coding DNA: TGTGCCAGCAGCCACCGCCGGACAGGGGGTTACGAGCAGTACTTC.

The rearrangement links TRBV29-1 to TRBJ2-7, with 10 bases identical to TRBD1. The CDR3 extends over 17 amino acids. The V segment lost 7 bases and the J segment 0 bases; nucleotides outside the gene matches: 15. Germline CDR1 reads SQVTM; CDR2 reads ANQGSEA. The CDR3 coding sequence is TGCAGCGCCATACCCGGGACAGGGGTCACTCGCTCCTACGAGCAGTACTTC. Its protein product is CSAIPGTGVTRSYEQYF.

This chain joins TRBV2 and TRBJ2-7; TRBD1 might be the D (7 bases). The germline V gene encodes CDR1 SNHLY and CDR2 FYNNEI. V was clipped by 6 bases and J by 3 bases, with 12 bases between them. The CDR3 has 13 amino acids. CDR3 nucleotide sequence: TGTGCCAGCAGACGCGGGACAGACTACGAGCAGTACTTC. This sequence encodes CASRRGTDYEQYF.

The chain has TRBV6-4 and TRBJ2-2, with D perhaps matching TRBD2 (6 bases). V dropped 7 bases and J dropped 2 bases, with 11 bases sitting between them. CDR1 and CDR2 from the germline V gene are MRHNA and SNTAGT. The CDR3 covers 14 residues. The CDR3 DNA follows: TGTGCCAGCAAAGGGGAGGTTAACACCGGGGAGCTGTTTTTT. Encoded protein: CASKGEVNTGELFF.

The chain recombines TRBV27 with TRBJ1-2; no clear D gene. Looked up from germline, CDR1 is MNHEY and CDR2 is SMNVEV (reference sequence). The CDR3 totals 14 residues. V lost 1 base, J lost 0 bases, and 6 bases lay in between. The CDR3 here is CASSLYPANYGYTF. CDR3 DNA sequence: TGTGCCAGCAGTTTATACCCTGCTAACTATGGCTACACCTTC.

The chain employs TRBV10-1 and TRBJ2-2; no reliable D call. V was cut by 2 bases and J by 3 bases, with 7 bases left in between. Germline CDR1 and CDR2: WNHNN and SYGVQD (reference sequence). The CDR3 has 14 residues. The DNA for the CDR3 is TGCGCCAGCAGTGAGAATGGTGACACCGGGGAGCTGTTTTTT. Translated: CASSENGDTGELFF.

This clone came up once. The gene calls are TRBV7-2 and TRBJ1-2; 10 bases fit TRBD1. V dropped 5 bases and J dropped 5; count of bases not matched to a gene: 8. This CDR3 contains 15 residues. The germline gives CDR1 SGHTA, CDR2 FQGNSA. DNA for the CDR3: TGTGCCAGCAGCCTGACAGGGGGCTTGAGATATGGCTACACCTTC. Translation: CASSLTGGLRYGYTF.

The chain recombines TRBV5-1 with TRBJ1-5; 7 nucleotides align to TRBD1. V dropped 0 bases and J dropped 6; count of bases not matched to a gene: 12. Germline V gene lookup returns CDR1 SGHRS and CDR2 YFSETQ. This CDR3 spans 17 amino acids. The CDR3 bases are TGCGCCAGCAGCTTGGGAGGACTAGACAGGGCGGGTCAGCCCCAGCATTTT. It translates to CASSLGGLDRAGQPQHF.

This sequence joins TRBV10-3 and TRBJ2-4; 8 bases are a match to TRBD2. Germline CDR1 ENHRY, CDR2 SYGVKD. V shed 10 bases and J 3 bases; nucleotides not matched to a gene: 5. CDR3 length: 13 amino acids. The CDR3 DNA reads as TGTGCCACCACGCGGGGGGACAAAAACATTCAGTACTTC. This sequence encodes CATTRGDKNIQYF.

The chain carries TRBV2 and TRBJ2-5; unclear D gene. CDR3 length equals 14 residues. Germline values: CDR1 SNHLY, CDR2 FYNNEI. V gave up 6 bases and J gave up 5 bases, with 16 bases separating them. The CDR3 DNA sequence: TGTGCCAGCAGGCGGAACGCCGCCCGGGAGACCCAGTACTTC. Translating it yields CASRRNAARETQYF.